This T cell receptor beta chain was found in a study of T cell clusters in autoimmune cytopenias. For the study at large: The median distinct TRB clonotype count was roughly 2,400 per sample, from a median roughly 52,000 reads.

Study findings and constraints: Physiological T cell clusters of healthy donors were apparently absent in primary autoimmune cytopenia patients.

Germline lookup yields CDR1 MNHNY and CDR2 SVGAGI (reference sequence). CDR3 length: 16 amino acids. As regards this clonotype: Its antigen is undetermined.

About 39,000 genome equivalents of blood DNA were amplified for TRB. Multiplex touch-down PCR amplified TRB using TRB-A and TRB-B pools in one tube. Following a re-call of the multiplex PCR reads, TCRdb has one entry per CDR3 protein and lacks DNA. This sample's clone table lists thousands of distinct CDR3 sequences. Sequenced: peripheral blood. The chain links TRBV6-6 to TRBJ1-5; TCRdb's assignment of TRBD1 cannot be checked, as there is no DNA. The receptor's source is a human donor with an autoimmune cytopenia or autoimmune hepatitis (not recorded which). The CDR3 sequence: CASRTGGGYSNQPQHF.